Included here is one TCR beta chain sequence, with context. Trimming took 3 bases from V and 0 from J, leaving 9 bases between them. The CDR3 has 15 residues. Germline CDR1 and CDR2: LGHDT and YNNKEL (reference sequence). This table comes from immunoSEQ multiplex PCR, and its TCRdb copy is limited to in-frame clones, with some not included. The sample holds 200,000 to 300,000 clones; about nine tenths are singletons and the top ten take about 1.6%. The data are from a study of blood T cell repertoires in COVID-19. This rearrangement joins TRBV3-1 (or the pseudogene TRBV3-2) to TRBJ1-3; D remains ambiguous. The sequence was obtained from a woman aged 55-70 years who had recovered from COVID-19. What was sequenced was peripheral blood. CDR3 residues: CASSQALGSGNTIYF. DNA for the CDR3: TGTGCCAGCAGCCAGGCCCTTGGCTCTGGAAACACCATATATTTT.